The T cell receptor (beta chain) described here comes from a study of post-analysis software for immune sequencing data. Study details: Patients with relapsing-remitting, secondary progressive and progressive-relapsing multiple sclerosis courses were all represented. Study-wide results and limits: Diversity measured as normalized Chao1 was significantly lower in multiple sclerosis patients than in controls. With TRBV5-6, TRBV5-1 and TRBV20-1 included, 5 or 6 TRBV segments were more frequent in patients than in controls. Under F measure analysis, samples from one preparation batch co-clustered strongly.

As regards this clonotype: Its antigen is undetermined.

Unique molecular identifiers were built into the TCR beta cDNA libraries. Yield was approximately 500,000 cDNA molecules from around 0.96 to 9.9 million T cells. A single record per CDR3 protein comes from TCRdb applying MiXCR to the PCR reads. The repertoire holds approximately 570,000 distinct CDR3 sequences, with 44% as singletons. V was shortened by 0 bases and J by 7 bases, with 6 bases between the two germline ends. CDR1 and CDR2 from the germline V gene are LGHDT and YNNKEL (reference sequence). This CDR3 is built from 12 residues. V is TRBV3-1 and J is TRBJ1-2; D gene uncertain. Material: blood. This TCR was sampled from a girl between 5 and 17 years old with multiple sclerosis. The CDR3 nucleotides read TGTGCCAGCAGCCAAGATTTAGGTGGCTACACCTTC. It yields the protein CASSQDLGGYTF.